Each of the 22 T cell receptor beta chains below was sequenced from the same sample in a study of T cell changes during pregnancy in multiple sclerosis. This table comes from immunoSEQ multiplex PCR, and its TCRdb copy is limited to in-frame clones, with some not included. Among 90,000 or so clones, roughly 90% were seen once, and the ten largest hold 1.5%. The specimen was peripheral blood, collected in the first trimester of pregnancy. These receptors were taken from a female donor with multiple sclerosis, enrolled in a pregnancy study.

The chain has TRBV5-1 and TRBJ1-4; TRBD1 aligns across 8 bases. CDR1 is SGHRS, CDR2 YFSETQ, per germline. The CDR3 has 14 residues. V was pared by 4 bases and J by 5 bases, with 4 bases of the junction left unmatched. The CDR3 region has the DNA TGCGCCAGCAGCCCAGGGGGCATCAATGAAAAACTGTTTTTT. Its translation: CASSPGGINEKLFF.

The gene calls are TRBV6-6 and TRBJ1-1; 9 positions agree with TRBD1. The CDR3 is 16 amino acids. The V and J ends lost 0 bases and 6 bases, in that order; junction bases with no gene match: 8. Germline-derived CDR1 and CDR2 are MNHNY and SVGAGI (reference sequence). The CDR3 coding sequence is TGTGCCAGCAGTTACTCGAAGGGACAGGGACTCCCTGAAGCTTTCTTT. Protein sequence: CASSYSKGQGLPEAFF.

This chain links TRBV7-2 with TRBJ1-5; TRBD1 might be the D (6 bases). The ends were cut back, 5 bases at V and 1 base at J, with 15 bases in the middle. Germline assignment: CDR1 SGHTA and CDR2 FQGNSA. This CDR3 has 16 residues. CDR3 bases: TGTGCCAGCAGCCTGGGACACGGGCTCAGCAATCAGCCCCAGCATTTT. Its protein is CASSLGHGLSNQPQHF.

V and J are TRBV27 and TRBJ2-1; D not resolved. The CDR3 runs to 15 residues. Trimming removed 0 bases from V and 8 bases from J, with 14 bases in between. CDR1 and CDR2 (germline): MNHEY, SMNVEV (reference sequence). In nucleotides, the CDR3 is TGTGCCAGCAGTTTATCGTCCTCCCCGAGGTATGAGCAGTTCTTC. Translation gives CASSLSSSPRYEQFF.

The chain recombines TRBV19 with TRBJ2-1, with TRBD2 identical over 8 bases. The CDR3 sequence is 17 residues long. CDR1 and CDR2 from the germline V gene are LNHDA and SQIVND (reference sequence). V lost 6 bases, J lost 4 bases, and 14 bases stayed unmatched. This chain's CDR3 is CASSHTLLAGPYNEQFF. In nucleotides, the CDR3 is TGTGCCAGTAGCCACACTCTCTTAGCGGGACCTTACAATGAGCAGTTCTTC.

V is TRBV18 and J is TRBJ2-5; 7 positions agree with TRBD1. This CDR3 region has 14 residues. From germline, CDR1 is KGHSH and CDR2 LQKENI. J lost 3 bases, V lost 4 bases, and 5 bases had no gene match. In DNA form, the CDR3 reads TGTGCCAGCTCACGAACAGGGACAGAAGAGACCCAGTACTTC. Protein: CASSRTGTEETQYF. The full variable domain, rest sourced from reference TRBV18 and TRBJ2-5, is NAGVMQNPRHLVRRRGQEARLRCSPMKGHSHVYWYRQLPEEGLKFMVYLQKENIIDESGMPKERFSAEFPKEGPSILRIQQVVRGDSAAYFCASSRTGTEETQYFGPGTRLLVL.

This chain connects TRBV7-9 to TRBJ2-3; D gene unclear. This CDR3 is 17 amino acids long. With 4 bases removed from V and 2 bases from J, the gap between germline ends came to 19 bases. The V gene's germline CDR1 is SEHNR and CDR2 FQNEAQ (reference sequence). In DNA form, the CDR3 reads TGTGCCAGCAGCTCCTATCGCAACAGAGCCTACACAGATACGCAGTATTTT. Encoded protein: CASSSYRNRAYTDTQYF. The full variable domain, rest sourced from reference TRBV7-9 and TRBJ2-3, is DTGVSQNPRHKITKRGQNVTFRCDPISEHNRLYWYRQTLGQGPEFLTYFQNEAQLEKSRLLSDRFSAERPKGSFSTLEIQRTEQGDSAMYLCASSSYRNRAYTDTQYFGPGTRLTVL.

The V call is TRBV5-1, the J call TRBJ2-7; 9 bases are shared with TRBD2. Per the germline V gene, CDR1 is SGHRS and CDR2 is YFSETQ. The V gene end was trimmed by 3 bases and the J gene end by 5 bases; junction bases not matched to a gene: 9. This CDR3 region has 15 residues. The CDR3 loop is CASSYSGSIENEQYF. CDR3 in DNA: TGCGCCAGCAGCTATAGCGGGAGTATTGAGAACGAGCAGTACTTC.

V usage is TRBV21-1 and J usage is TRBJ1-5. TRBV21-1 is a known pseudogene. CDR3 length: 15 amino acids. In DNA, the CDR3 is TGTGCCAGCAGCAAAAGGCGAGGGAGCAATCAGCCCCAGCATTTT. It is translated as CASSKRRGSNQPQHF.

This sequence joins TRBV4-1 and TRBJ2-1, with a weak D call TRBD2 (6 bases). Germline CDR1 MGHRA, CDR2 YSYEKL. V lost 0 bases and J lost 6, with 12 bases in between. The CDR3 is 15 residues long. CDR3 bases: TGCGCCAGCAGCCAAGATGACCTAGCGCTCAATGAGCAGTTCTTC. Translation gives CASSQDDLALNEQFF.

V gene TRBV27 combines with J gene TRBJ2-3; D unresolved. CDR1 is MNHEY and CDR2 is SMNVEV in the germline V gene (reference sequence). This CDR3 has 13 residues. V was trimmed by 6 bases and J by 0 bases, leaving 7 bases between them. The CDR3 DNA follows: TGTGCCAGCAGAAGCCGCAGCACAGATACGCAGTATTTT. It specifies CASRSRSTDTQYF.

This CDR3 is CSATGTGLKAFF. The DNA of the CDR3 is TGCAGCGCAACCGGGACAGGCCTGAAAGCTTTCTTT. This chain uses TRBV29-1 with TRBJ1-1; TRBD1 aligns across 8 bases. Germline V gives CDR1 SQVTM, CDR2 ANQGSEA. The J segment lost 9 bases and the V segment lost 7 bases, leaving 10 bases of the junction unmatched. The CDR3 has 12 residues.

V is TRBV28 and J is TRBJ1-2; D possibly corresponds to TRBD1 (5 bases). CDR3 length equals 13 residues. V lost 6 bases and J 5 bases, leaving 13 bases between the germline ends. In germline, CDR1 is MDHEN, CDR2 SYDVKM. The CDR3 DNA follows: TGTGCCAGCAGCCCAGGGATATGGTATGGCTACACCTTC. This encodes CASSPGIWYGYTF.

CDR3 amino acids: CASNRDRASNQPQHF. CDR3 in DNA: TGCGCCAGCAACCGGGACAGGGCTAGCAATCAGCCCCAGCATTTT. This chain uses TRBV10-1 with TRBJ1-5; 9 positions match TRBD1. The J segment lost 0 bases and the V segment lost 7 bases, leaving 4 bases of the junction unmatched. The CDR3 has 15 amino acids. CDR1 and CDR2 (germline): WNHNN, SYGVQD (reference sequence).

The chain uses TRBV13 and TRBJ2-7, with D maybe TRBD2 (5 bases). The CDR3 has 14 residues. Trimming removed 5 bases from V and 2 bases from J, with 13 bases in between. In germline, CDR1 is PRHDT, CDR2 FYEKMQ (reference sequence). The CDR3 bases are TGTGCCAGCAGCCCCCCTAGCAAGCCCTACGAGCAGTACTTC. It translates to CASSPPSKPYEQYF.

The CDR3 reads CASSLLGTEDNEQFF. CDR3 DNA: TGTGCCAGCAGTTTACTAGGGACTGAGGACAATGAGCAGTTCTTC. The genes are TRBV27 and TRBJ2-1, with D maybe TRBD2 (6 bases). This CDR3 is built from 15 residues. V was clipped by 2 bases and J by 5 bases, with 13 bases between them. Germline assignment: CDR1 MNHEY and CDR2 SMNVEV (reference sequence).

This chain joins TRBV29-1 and TRBJ2-7; 10 nucleotides align to TRBD1. This CDR3 has 12 residues. The V segment lost 7 bases and the J segment 2 bases; nucleotides outside the gene matches: 2. Germline V CDR1 and CDR2: SQVTM, ANQGSEA. The CDR3 loop reads CSAGTGAYEQYF. Here the CDR3 DNA reads TGCAGCGCCGGGACAGGGGCCTACGAGCAGTACTTC.

The rearrangement links TRBV7-9 to TRBJ2-7; a possible D gene is TRBD2 (6 bases). In germline, CDR1 is SEHNR, CDR2 FQNEAQ (reference sequence). The CDR3 has 14 residues. The germline V and J ends were trimmed by 8 bases and 2 bases, with 16 bases remaining between them. This chain's CDR3 is CASSGGHSPYEQYF. CDR3 nucleotide sequence: TGTGCCAGCTCCGGGGGTCACTCCCCCTACGAGCAGTACTTC.

This clone was observed a few times. The CDR3 reads CASRQRSGGGYDGSTNYGYTF. The CDR3 DNA follows: TGTGCCAGCAGACAACGGTCGGGTGGGGGGTATGATGGTAGCACTAACTATGGCTACACCTTC. The chain links TRBV2 to TRBJ1-2; D might be TRBD1 (5 bases). The V end lost 6 bases, the J end lost 0 bases, and 32 bases lay between the germline ends. In germline, CDR1 is SNHLY, CDR2 FYNNEI. The CDR3 spans 21 residues.

The chain joins TRBV4-3 to TRBJ2-7; TRBD1 matches at 10 bases. CDR3 length equals 13 residues. J gave up 5 bases and V 4 bases, and 2 bases lay outside the gene matches. The germline CDR1 and CDR2 sequences are LGHNA and YSLEER. The CDR3 DNA reads as TGCGCCAGCAGCCCGGGACAGGGGAACGAGCAGTACTTC. Its translation is CASSPGQGNEQYF.

Here the CDR3 DNA reads TGTGCCAGTAGTATACTAGCGGGAGCTTGGACAGATACGCAGTATTTT. This codes for CASSILAGAWTDTQYF. J is TRBJ2-3 and V is TRBV19, with 10 positions matching TRBD2. This CDR3 contains 16 residues. Germline V gene data show CDR1 as LNHDA and CDR2 as SQIVND (reference sequence). V shed 2 bases, J shed 3 bases, and the junction held 5 bases outside the gene matches.

The chain employs TRBV19 and TRBJ1-3, with TRBD1 identical over 7 bases. Per germline, CDR1 LNHDA and CDR2 SQIVND (reference sequence). The V segment lost 7 bases and the J segment 3 bases; nucleotides outside the gene matches: 6. This CDR3 contains 14 residues. CDR3 coding DNA: TGTGCCAGTACCTCCGGGACAGTTGGAAACACCATATATTTT. Encoded protein: CASTSGTVGNTIYF.